The 27 T cell receptor beta chains presented below share a single source sample, sequenced in a study of OX40 agonist ivuxolimab in advanced cancers. Produced via immunoSEQ multiplex PCR; TCRdb's table is partial and in-frame only. The sample carries 68,000 or so clones, around 90% recorded once. Sample: CD4+ or CD8+ T cells sorted from blood, taken in a trial of the OX40 agonist ivuxolimab. The receptors here all came from an adult with an advanced solid tumor such as melanoma, head and neck, liver or kidney cancer.

The chain uses TRBV10-3 and TRBJ1-6; D gene ambiguous. The CDR3 has 11 residues. CDR1 and CDR2 (germline): ENHRY, SYGVKD. Trimming pared 2 bases from V and 17 bases from J, leaving 10 bases between. The CDR3 loop is CAISEGGNFHF. CDR3 bases: TGTGCCATCAGTGAGGGAGGGAATTTCCACTTT.

The chain combines TRBV7-8 with TRBJ2-1, with TRBD2 matching 13 bases. The V segment lost 1 base and the J segment 10 bases; nucleotides outside the gene matches: 13. The germline V gene has CDR1 SGHVS and CDR2 FQNEAQ. There are 18 residues in the CDR3. The CDR3 loop reads CASSLDGLAGVGRHEQFF. The CDR3 region has the DNA TGTGCCAGCAGCTTAGATGGACTAGCGGGAGTAGGCAGGCACGAGCAGTTCTTC.

This chain joins TRBV18 and TRBJ1-4; TRBD1 might be the D (6 bases). Trimming pared 2 bases from V and 1 base from J, leaving 11 bases between. Germline assignment: CDR1 KGHSH and CDR2 LQKENI. CDR3 length: 16 amino acids. CDR3 protein: CASSPVRGQTNEKLFF. CDR3 coding DNA: TGTGCCAGCTCACCAGTCAGGGGACAAACTAATGAAAAACTGTTTTTT.

This chain uses TRBV7-2 with TRBJ2-5; D is ambiguous. The ends were cut back, 8 bases at V and 4 bases at J, with 14 bases in the middle. Germline V CDR1 and CDR2: SGHTA, FQGNSA. The CDR3 length is 13 residues. DNA for the CDR3: TGTGCCAGCCGCCCAGTGACCCCAGAGACCCAGTACTTC. Protein sequence: CASRPVTPETQYF.

A note on this clone: Compared with germline, one end of the junction differs, possibly owing to a read error. This chain uses TRBV10-3 with TRBJ2-7; D possibly corresponds to TRBD1 (5 bases). This CDR3 contains 15 residues. Germline CDR1 is ENHRY and CDR2 is SYGVKD. This CDR3 reads CASSYSSQGLWEQYF. DNA of the CDR3: TGTGCCAGCAGTTACTCATCTCAGGGCCTCTGGGAGCAGTACTTC.

The V and J genes are TRBV9 and TRBJ2-6, with TRBD2 matching over 11 bases. This CDR3 has 18 residues. Germline loops: CDR1 SGDLS, CDR2 YYNGEE. With V trimmed by 3 bases and J by 0 bases, 5 bases remained unmatched. The CDR3 loop is CASSAGLAALSGANVLTF. The CDR3 nucleotides are TGTGCCAGCAGCGCGGGACTAGCGGCCCTCTCTGGGGCCAACGTCCTGACTTTC.

The chain has TRBV30 and TRBJ1-2; weak D call: TRBD1 (6 bases). CDR3 length: 18 amino acids. Germline V CDR1 and CDR2: GTSNPN, SVGIG (reference sequence). Trimming took 3 bases from V and 0 from J, leaving 23 bases between them. The DNA for the CDR3 is TGTGCCTGGAGCGGACTTGGGACACATTCCCTTCCTAACTATGGCTACACCTTC. Amino acids: CAWSGLGTHSLPNYGYTF.

The V call is TRBV14, the J call TRBJ2-5, with D possibly matching TRBD2 (5 bases). The germline CDR1 and CDR2 sequences are SGHDN and FVKESK. The CDR3 runs 15 residues. V lost 1 base and J 0 bases, leaving 9 bases between the germline ends. This CDR3 reads CASSQAAGNQETQYF. In nucleotides, the CDR3 is TGTGCCAGCAGCCAAGCAGCCGGGAACCAAGAGACCCAGTACTTC.

The V call is TRBV15, the J call TRBJ1-5; 7 bases match TRBD1. Trimming cost V 0 bases and J 5 bases; bases outside gene matches: 7. CDR1 is LNHNV, CDR2 YYDKDF, per germline (reference sequence). CDR3 length: 16 amino acids. CDR3 protein: CATSRDRDSAYQPQHF. The CDR3 nucleotides read TGTGCCACCAGCAGAGATCGGGACAGCGCATATCAGCCCCAGCATTTT.

The chain links TRBV2 to TRBJ1-1; D is possibly TRBD1 (5 bases). V lost 6 bases and J 8 bases, leaving 22 bases between the germline ends. The CDR3 contains 15 residues. In germline, CDR1 is SNHLY, CDR2 FYNNEI. The CDR3 DNA follows: TGTGCCAGCAGGGGGATGGGCGGGGGAGCCTCGGAAGCTTTCTTT. Residues: CASRGMGGGASEAFF.

The V and J genes are TRBV5-5 and TRBJ2-5; 10 nucleotides line up with TRBD2. Germline lookup yields CDR1 SGHKS and CDR2 YYEKEE (reference sequence). The CDR3 consists of 14 residues. V lost 4 bases to trimming and J lost 5 bases; unmatched junction nucleotides: 5. The CDR3 here is CASSSGGAWETQYF. The CDR3 DNA sequence: TGTGCCAGCAGCAGCGGGGGGGCGTGGGAGACCCAGTACTTC.

The chain employs TRBV9 and TRBJ2-1; TRBD2 might be the D (6 bases). This CDR3 region has 17 residues. CDR1 is SGDLS, CDR2 YYNGEE, per germline. V was clipped by 0 bases and J by 5 bases, with 18 bases between them. CDR3 in amino acids: CASSVELRGGTNNEQFF. DNA of the CDR3: TGTGCCAGCAGCGTAGAGTTAAGGGGAGGAACAAACAATGAGCAGTTCTTC.

The chain employs TRBV15 and TRBJ1-1; D is unclear. This CDR3 has 16 residues. The V and J ends lost 0 bases and 0 bases respectively, with 11 bases between them. CDR1 is LNHNV, CDR2 YYDKDF, per germline (reference sequence). The CDR3 DNA sequence: TGTGCCACCAGCAGAGAGGCGGGAAACATGAACACTGAAGCTTTCTTT. It is translated as CATSREAGNMNTEAFF.

The CDR3 sequence: CASSLQGDGELFF. As DNA, the CDR3 is TGCGCCAGCAGCTTACAGGGTGACGGGGAGCTGTTTTTT. V usage is TRBV5-1 and J usage is TRBJ2-2, with TRBD1 as a possible D gene (6 bases). Trimming pared 2 bases from V and 7 bases from J, leaving 9 bases between. There are 13 residues in the CDR3. Germline V gene lookup returns CDR1 SGHRS and CDR2 YFSETQ.

This clone was counted a single time. The V gene is TRBV11-2, the J gene TRBJ2-5, with D uncertain. CDR3 length equals 12 residues. Germline V CDR1 and CDR2: SGHAT, FQNNGV. Trimming left V 5 bases short and J 3 bases short, with 7 bases between. The CDR3 DNA is TGTGCCAGCAGCCCGCCGAAAGAGACCCAGTACTTC. Amino acid sequence: CASSPPKETQYF.

This rearrangement joins TRBV30 to TRBJ2-5; no reliable D call. CDR1 is GTSNPN, CDR2 SVGIG, per germline (reference sequence). This CDR3 contains 12 residues. Trimming took 2 bases from V and 6 from J, leaving 10 bases between them. CDR3 protein: CAWSFREKTQYF. CDR3 DNA sequence: TGTGCCTGGAGTTTTAGAGAGAAGACCCAGTACTTC.

DNA for the CDR3: TGTGCCAGCAGCGCCGCCCAGGGGGGGAATTCACCCCTCCACTTT. The encoded protein is CASSAAQGGNSPLHF. V usage is TRBV9 and J usage is TRBJ1-6; 7 bases agree with TRBD1. The V and J ends lost 3 bases and 7 bases, in that order; junction bases with no gene match: 7. Germline CDR1 and CDR2: SGDLS and YYNGEE. CDR3 length equals 15 residues.

This clone was detected only once. The chain is built from TRBV6-1 and TRBJ2-7, with D perhaps matching TRBD1 (6 bases). The V end was cut by 8 bases, the J end by 5 bases, with 10 bases between. The CDR3 has 11 amino acids. Germline V lookup: CDR1 MNHNS, CDR2 SASEGT. The CDR3 bases are TGTGCCAGCGAGGACAGACACGAGCAGTACTTC. It is translated as CASEDRHEQYF.

J is TRBJ1-1 and V is TRBV28, with TRBD1 matching over 8 bases. CDR3 length: 16 residues. The V segment lost 2 bases and the J segment 3 bases; nucleotides outside the gene matches: 8. Germline CDR1 is MDHEN and CDR2 is SYDVKM. CDR3 in amino acids: CASSLGFRGRYTEAFF. The CDR3, as DNA: TGTGCCAGCAGTTTAGGGTTCAGGGGGCGGTACACTGAAGCTTTCTTT.

This sequence joins TRBV7-8 and TRBJ2-2; TRBD1 aligns across 9 bases. V trimming: 10 bases; J trimming: 0 bases; junction bases outside the gene matches: 15. The CDR3 sequence is 18 residues long. Per the germline V gene, CDR1 is SGHVS and CDR2 is FQNEAQ. DNA of the CDR3: TGTGCCAACGGGGAACCCGGGACAGGGACCGCGAACACCGGGGAGCTGTTTTTT. It specifies CANGEPGTGTANTGELFF.

The chain links TRBV30 to TRBJ2-4; 8 bases agree with TRBD2. This CDR3 has 15 residues. V gave up 3 bases and J gave up 1 base; unmatched junction bases: 5. Germline CDR1 is GTSNPN and CDR2 is SVGIG (reference sequence). For the CDR3, the DNA is TGTGCCTGGAGCGGGGGGGTAGGGGCCAAAAACATTCAGTACTTC. Translation: CAWSGGVGAKNIQYF.

This chain joins TRBV30 and TRBJ2-3; perhaps TRBD2 as D (5 bases). V lost 0 bases and J 1 base, leaving 14 bases between the germline ends. Germline V gene sequence: CDR1 GTSNPN, CDR2 SVGIG (reference sequence). The CDR3 loop spans 16 amino acids. CDR3 loop: CAWSVSGNLGTDTQYF. CDR3 coding DNA: TGTGCCTGGAGTGTCTCCGGGAACCTCGGCACAGATACGCAGTATTTT.

This clone has a single count. The rearrangement links TRBV5-1 to TRBJ2-7, with 9 bases identical to TRBD1. Unmatched junction bases numbered 7, after V lost 4 bases and J lost 2 bases. The CDR3 length is 15 residues. The germline CDR1 and CDR2 sequences are SGHRS and YFSETQ. CDR3 region: CASSRTTGGPYEQYF. DNA for the CDR3: TGCGCCAGCAGCCGGACGACAGGGGGTCCCTACGAGCAGTACTTC.

The chain links TRBV18 to TRBJ2-3; the match to TRBD2 covers 7 bases. Germline V gives CDR1 KGHSH, CDR2 LQKENI. With 0 bases clipped from V and 4 bases from J, the junction kept 4 bases outside the gene matches. CDR3 size: 15 residues. CDR3 coding DNA: TGTGCCAGCTCACCACCGGTTGCGGGAGCAGATACGCAGTATTTT. Amino acid sequence: CASSPPVAGADTQYF.

This chain uses TRBV14 with TRBJ2-3, with a weak D call TRBD2 (6 bases). V lost 3 bases and J 2 bases, leaving 12 bases between the germline ends. The germline V gene encodes CDR1 SGHDN and CDR2 FVKESK. The CDR3 spans 15 residues. CDR3 region: CASSQLAAPTDTQYF. In nucleotides, the CDR3 is TGTGCCAGCAGCCAGTTAGCGGCCCCCACAGATACGCAGTATTTT.

The gene calls are TRBV6-5 and TRBJ2-7, with 8 nucleotides matching TRBD2. The CDR3 length is 15 residues. The V segment lost 5 bases and the J segment 6 bases; nucleotides outside the gene matches: 12. The germline CDR1 and CDR2 sequences are MNHEY and SVGAGI. CDR3 in DNA: TGTGCCAGCAGTCTGTTCGGGGGGGCGGAACGCGAGCAGTACTTC. It encodes CASSLFGGAEREQYF.

The chain links TRBV7-8 to TRBJ1-2; D unresolved. Germline assignment: CDR1 SGHVS and CDR2 FQNEAQ. V gave up 1 base and J gave up 5 bases, with 8 bases separating them. CDR3 size: 13 residues. The CDR3 nucleotides read TGTGCCAGCAGCTTAGTTCCGGGATATGGCTACACCTTC. This sequence encodes CASSLVPGYGYTF.